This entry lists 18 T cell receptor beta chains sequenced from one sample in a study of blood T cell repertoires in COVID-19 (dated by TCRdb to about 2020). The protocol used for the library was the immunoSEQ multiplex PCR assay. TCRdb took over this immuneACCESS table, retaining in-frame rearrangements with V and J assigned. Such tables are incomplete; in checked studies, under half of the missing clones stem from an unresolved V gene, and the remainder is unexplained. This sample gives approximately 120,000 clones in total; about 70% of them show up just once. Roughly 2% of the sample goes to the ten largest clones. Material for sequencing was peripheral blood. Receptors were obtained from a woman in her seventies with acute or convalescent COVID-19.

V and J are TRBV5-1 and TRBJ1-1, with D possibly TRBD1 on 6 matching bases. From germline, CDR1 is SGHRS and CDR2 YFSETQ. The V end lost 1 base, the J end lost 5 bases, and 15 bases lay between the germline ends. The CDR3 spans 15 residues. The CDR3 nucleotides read TGCGCCAGCAGCTTGCGTACAACAGGGTCAACTGAAGCTTTCTTT. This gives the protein CASSLRTTGSTEAFF.

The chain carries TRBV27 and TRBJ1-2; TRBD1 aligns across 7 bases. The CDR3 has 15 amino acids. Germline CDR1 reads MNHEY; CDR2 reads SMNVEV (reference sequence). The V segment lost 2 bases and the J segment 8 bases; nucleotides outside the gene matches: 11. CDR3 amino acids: CASSLTQDRRYGYTF. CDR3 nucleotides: TGTGCCAGCAGTTTAACCCAGGACAGGCGTTACGGCTACACCTTC.

DNA of the CDR3: TGTGCCAGCAGCCAAGGGGCTGGACAGGGGCCTTGCACCTTC. Translation gives CASSQGAGQGPCTF. The chain employs TRBV3-1 (or the pseudogene TRBV3-2) and TRBJ1-2; 9 bases fit TRBD1. This CDR3 is 14 amino acids long. With 1 base clipped from V and 13 bases from J, the junction kept 10 bases outside the gene matches. CDR1 is LGHDT, CDR2 YNNKEL, per germline (reference sequence).

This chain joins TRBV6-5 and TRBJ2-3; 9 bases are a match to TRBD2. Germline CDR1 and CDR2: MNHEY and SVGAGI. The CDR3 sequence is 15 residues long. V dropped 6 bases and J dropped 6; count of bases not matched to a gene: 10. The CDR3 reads CASRFLAGVGDTQYF. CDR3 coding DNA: TGTGCCAGCAGGTTTTTAGCGGGGGTCGGGGATACGCAGTATTTT.

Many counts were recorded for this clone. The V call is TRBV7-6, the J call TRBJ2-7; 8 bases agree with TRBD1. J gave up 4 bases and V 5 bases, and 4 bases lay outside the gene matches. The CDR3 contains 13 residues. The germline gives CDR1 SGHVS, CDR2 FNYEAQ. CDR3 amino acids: CASSQTGEYEQYF. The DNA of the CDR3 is TGTGCCAGCAGCCAGACAGGGGAATACGAGCAGTACTTC. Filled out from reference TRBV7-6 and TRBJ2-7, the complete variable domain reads GAGVSQSPRYKVTKRGQDVALRCDPISGHVSLYWYRQALGQGPEFLTYFNYEAQQDKSGLPNDRFSAERPEGSISTLTIQRTEQRDSAMYRCASSQTGEYEQYFGPGTRLTVT.

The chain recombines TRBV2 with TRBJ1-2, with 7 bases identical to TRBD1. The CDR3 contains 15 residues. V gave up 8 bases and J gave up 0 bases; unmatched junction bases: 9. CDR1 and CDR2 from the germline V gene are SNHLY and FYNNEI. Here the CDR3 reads CASDGSGTANYGYTF. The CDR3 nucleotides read TGTGCCAGCGACGGTTCCGGGACAGCTAACTATGGCTACACCTTC.

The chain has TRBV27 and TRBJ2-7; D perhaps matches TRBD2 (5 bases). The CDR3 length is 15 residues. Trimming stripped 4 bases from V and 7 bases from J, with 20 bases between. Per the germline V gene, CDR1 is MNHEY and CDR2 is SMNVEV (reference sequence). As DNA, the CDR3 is TGTGCCAGCAGTTCCTCCCCCCCAGGAGCGGTGGAGCAGTACTTC. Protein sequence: CASSSSPPGAVEQYF.

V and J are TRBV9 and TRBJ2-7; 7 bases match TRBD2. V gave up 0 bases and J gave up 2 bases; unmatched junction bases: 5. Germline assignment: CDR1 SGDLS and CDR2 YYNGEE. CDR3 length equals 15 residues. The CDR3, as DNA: TGTGCCAGCAGCGTAGCCCCTAGCGGAACCTACGAGCAGTACTTC. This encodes CASSVAPSGTYEQYF.

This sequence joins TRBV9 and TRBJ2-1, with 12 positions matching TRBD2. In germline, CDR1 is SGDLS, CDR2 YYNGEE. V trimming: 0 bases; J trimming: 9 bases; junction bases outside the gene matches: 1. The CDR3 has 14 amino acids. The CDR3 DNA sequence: TGTGCCAGCAGCGTAGGACTAGCGGGAGTTGAGCAGTTCTTC. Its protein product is CASSVGLAGVEQFF.

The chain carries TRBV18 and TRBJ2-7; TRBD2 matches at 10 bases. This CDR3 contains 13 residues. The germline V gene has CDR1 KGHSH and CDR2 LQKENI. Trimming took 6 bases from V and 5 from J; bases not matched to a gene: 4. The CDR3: CASSPGTSDEQYF. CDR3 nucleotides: TGTGCCAGCTCGCCCGGGACTAGCGACGAGCAGTACTTC. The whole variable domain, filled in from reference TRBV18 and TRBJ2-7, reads NAGVMQNPRHLVRRRGQEARLRCSPMKGHSHVYWYRQLPEEGLKFMVYLQKENIIDESGMPKERFSAEFPKEGPSILRIQQVVRGDSAAYFCASSPGTSDEQYFGPGTRLTVT.

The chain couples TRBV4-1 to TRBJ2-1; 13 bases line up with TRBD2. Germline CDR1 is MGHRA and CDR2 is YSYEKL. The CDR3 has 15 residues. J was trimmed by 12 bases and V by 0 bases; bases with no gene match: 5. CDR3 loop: CASSQDPGLAGSQFF. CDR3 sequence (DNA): TGCGCCAGCAGCCAAGATCCGGGACTAGCGGGGTCGCAGTTCTTC.

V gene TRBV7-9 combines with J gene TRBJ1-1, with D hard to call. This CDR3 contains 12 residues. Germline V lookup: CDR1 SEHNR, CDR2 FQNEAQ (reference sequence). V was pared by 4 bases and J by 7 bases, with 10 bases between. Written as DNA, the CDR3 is TGTGCCAGCAGCTCCTTCTTTCTTGAAGCTTTCTTT. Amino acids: CASSSFFLEAFF. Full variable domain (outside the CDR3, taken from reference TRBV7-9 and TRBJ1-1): DTGVSQNPRHKITKRGQNVTFRCDPISEHNRLYWYRQTLGQGPEFLTYFQNEAQLEKSRLLSDRFSAERPKGSFSTLEIQRTEQGDSAMYLCASSSFFLEAFFGQGTRLTVV.

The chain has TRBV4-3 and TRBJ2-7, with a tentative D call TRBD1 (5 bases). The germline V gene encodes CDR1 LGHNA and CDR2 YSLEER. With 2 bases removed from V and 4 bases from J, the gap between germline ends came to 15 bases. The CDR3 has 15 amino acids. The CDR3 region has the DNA TGCGCCAGCAGCCAATATCAGGGAAGCCCTTACGAGCAGTACTTC. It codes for CASSQYQGSPYEQYF.

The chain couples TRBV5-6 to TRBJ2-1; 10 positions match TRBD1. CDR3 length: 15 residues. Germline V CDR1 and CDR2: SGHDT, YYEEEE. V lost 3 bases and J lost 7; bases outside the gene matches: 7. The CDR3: CASSYPPGQGNEQFF. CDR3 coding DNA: TGTGCCAGCAGCTATCCTCCGGGACAGGGGAATGAGCAGTTCTTC.

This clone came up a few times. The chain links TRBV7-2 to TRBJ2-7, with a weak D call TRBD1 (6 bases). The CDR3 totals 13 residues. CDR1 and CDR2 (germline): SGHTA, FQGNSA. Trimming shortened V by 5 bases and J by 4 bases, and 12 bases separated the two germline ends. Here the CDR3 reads CASSEVGGYEQYF. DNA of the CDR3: TGTGCCAGCAGCGAAGTAGGGGGATACGAGCAGTACTTC. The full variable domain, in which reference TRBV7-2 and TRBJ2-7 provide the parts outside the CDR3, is GAGVSQSPSNKVTEKGKDVELRCDPISGHTALYWYRQSLGQGLEFLIYFQGNSAPDKSGLPSDRFSAERTGGSVSTLTIQRTQQEDSAVYLCASSEVGGYEQYFGPGTRLTVT.

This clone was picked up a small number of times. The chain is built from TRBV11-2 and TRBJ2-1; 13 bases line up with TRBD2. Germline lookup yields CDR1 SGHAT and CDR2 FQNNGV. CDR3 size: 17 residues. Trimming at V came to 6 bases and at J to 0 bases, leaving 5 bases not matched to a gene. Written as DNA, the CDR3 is TGTGCCAGCAGTTGGACTAGCGGGAGCCCCTCCTACAATGAGCAGTTCTTC. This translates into CASSWTSGSPSYNEQFF.

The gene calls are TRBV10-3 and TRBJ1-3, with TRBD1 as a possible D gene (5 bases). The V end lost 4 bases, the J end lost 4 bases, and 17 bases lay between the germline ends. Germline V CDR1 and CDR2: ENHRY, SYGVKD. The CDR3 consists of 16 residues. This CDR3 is CAISGGLGVRGNTIYF. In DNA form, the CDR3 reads TGTGCCATCAGTGGGGGACTTGGGGTGAGAGGAAACACCATATATTTT.

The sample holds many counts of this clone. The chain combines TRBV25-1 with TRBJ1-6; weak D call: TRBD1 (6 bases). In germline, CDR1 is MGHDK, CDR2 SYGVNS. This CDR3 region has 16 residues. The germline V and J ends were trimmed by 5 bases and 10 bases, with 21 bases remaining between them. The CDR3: CASSSRGGSGDSPLHF. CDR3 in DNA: TGTGCCAGCAGTTCCCGAGGGGGGAGCGGGGACTCACCCCTCCACTTT. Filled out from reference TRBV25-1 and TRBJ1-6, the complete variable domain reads EADIYQTPRYLVIGTGKKITLECSQTMGHDKMYWYQQDPGMELHLIHYSYGVNSTEKGDLSSESTVSRIRTEHFPLTLESARPSHTSQYLCASSSRGGSGDSPLHFGNGTRLTVT.